This T cell receptor (beta chain) comes out of a study of blood T cells in healthy people across ages. Alongside a J-beta primer mix, a sample-barcoded 5' primer served in a second PCR lasting about 6 to 12 cycles. TCRdb itself ran the 5' RACE reads through MiXCR, one entry per CDR3 protein. This sample carries approximately 600,000 distinct CDR3 sequences, 58% of them seen once, and the ten largest clones take roughly 34%. CDR1 is SEHNR and CDR2 is FQNEAQ in the germline V gene (reference sequence). This CDR3 is built from 16 residues. This clonotype was detected only once. The rearrangement links TRBV7-9 to TRBJ2-7; D gene unclear. The end of the DNA is better explained by TRBJ2-5, so the J call may be wrong. The clonotype originates from a man in his fifties or sixties in good health. Sequenced sample: blood. CDR3 sequence (DNA): TGTGCCAGCAGCTCTCGATCCTGGACCGGTAGGGAGACCCAGTACTTC. It is translated as CASSSRSWTGRETQYF.